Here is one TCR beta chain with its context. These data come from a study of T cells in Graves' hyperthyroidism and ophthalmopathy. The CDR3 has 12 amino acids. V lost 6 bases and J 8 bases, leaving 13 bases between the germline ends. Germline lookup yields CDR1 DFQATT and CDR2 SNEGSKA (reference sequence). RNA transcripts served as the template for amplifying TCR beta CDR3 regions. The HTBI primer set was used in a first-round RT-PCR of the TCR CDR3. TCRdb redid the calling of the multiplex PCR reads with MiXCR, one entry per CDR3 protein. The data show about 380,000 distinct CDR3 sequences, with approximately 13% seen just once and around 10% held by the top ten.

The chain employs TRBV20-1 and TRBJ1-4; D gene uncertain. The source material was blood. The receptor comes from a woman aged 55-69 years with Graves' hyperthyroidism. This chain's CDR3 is CSAPPPGEKLFF. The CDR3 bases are TGCAGTGCCCCCCCACCTGGCGAAAAACTGTTTTTT.